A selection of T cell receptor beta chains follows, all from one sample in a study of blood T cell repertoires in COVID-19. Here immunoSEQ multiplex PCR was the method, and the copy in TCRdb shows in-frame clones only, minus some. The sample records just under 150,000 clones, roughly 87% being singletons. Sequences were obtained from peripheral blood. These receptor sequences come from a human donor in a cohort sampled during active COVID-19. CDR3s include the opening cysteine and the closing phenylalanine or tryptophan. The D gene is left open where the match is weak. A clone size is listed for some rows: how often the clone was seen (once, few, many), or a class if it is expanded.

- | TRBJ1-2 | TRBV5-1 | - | TGCGCCAGCAGCATCGCAGGGGATGGCTACACCTTC | CASSIAGDGYTF
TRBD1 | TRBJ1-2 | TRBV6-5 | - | TGTGCCAGCAGACGATCCTCAACAGGGGGAATTGGCTACACCTTC | CASRRSSTGGIGYTF
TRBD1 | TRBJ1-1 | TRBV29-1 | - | TGCAGCGCCGGGGACAGGGAGACTTTCTTT | CSAGDRETFF
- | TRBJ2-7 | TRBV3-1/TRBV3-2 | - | TGTGCCAGCAGCCAAGGTTTTAGTGGGGGCCTTTACGAGCAGTACTTC | CASSQGFSGGLYEQYF
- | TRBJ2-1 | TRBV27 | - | TGTGCCAGCAGTTTAAGGGGCGACAGTCGGAATGAGCAGTTCTTC | CASSLRGDSRNEQFF
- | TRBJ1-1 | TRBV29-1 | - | TGCAGCGTTGCGGTGGCAGGGATGAACACTGAAGCTTTCTTT | CSVAVAGMNTEAFF
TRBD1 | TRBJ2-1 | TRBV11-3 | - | TGTGCCAGCAGCTTAGGACAGGGCTCCTACAATGAGCAGTTCTTC | CASSLGQGSYNEQFF
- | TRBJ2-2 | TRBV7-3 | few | TGTGCCAGCAGCTTAAGCGGGACCGGGGAGCTGTTTTTT | CASSLSGTGELFF
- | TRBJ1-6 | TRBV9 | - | TGTGCCAGCAGCGTATCTCAACAGGCTTCACCCCTCCACTTT | CASSVSQQASPLHF
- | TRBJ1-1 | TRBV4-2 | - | TGTGCCAGCAGCCAAGATAGAAGGGGAAATACTGAAGCTTTCTTT | CASSQDRRGNTEAFF
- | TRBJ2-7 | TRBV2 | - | TGTGCCAGCAGTGAAAGCAGGGGAACCTACGAGCAGTACTTC | CASSESRGTYEQYF
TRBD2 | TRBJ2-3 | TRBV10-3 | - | TGTGCCACCGAAGACCTAGCGGGGACCACAGATACGCAGTATTTT | CATEDLAGTTDTQYF
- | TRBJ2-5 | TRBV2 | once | TGTGCCAGCACACGCCTACCTCAAGAGACCCAGTACTTC | CASTRLPQETQYF
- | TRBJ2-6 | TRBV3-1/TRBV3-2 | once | TGTGCCAGCAGCCAAGATTACTCTGGGGCCAACGTCCTGACTTTC | CASSQDYSGANVLTF
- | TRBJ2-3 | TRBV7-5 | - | TGTGTCAGAAGCTTAGTGAGCTGCCCGGGTACGCAGTATTTT | CVRSLVSCPGTQYF
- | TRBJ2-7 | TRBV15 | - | TGTGCCACCAGCAGAGGCAGGACTAACTACGAGCAGTACTTC | CATSRGRTNYEQYF
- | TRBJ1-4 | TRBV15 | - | TGTGCCACCAGCAGGGATGCGGGAGGGGCTAATGAAAAACTGTTTTTT | CATSRDAGGANEKLFF
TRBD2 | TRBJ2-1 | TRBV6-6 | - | TGTGCCAGCACTCCCCAAAAGGGGCGGGGGGAAGAGTTCTTC | CASTPQKGRGEEFF
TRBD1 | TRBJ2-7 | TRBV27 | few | TGTGCCAGCAGTCCTGGGACAGGGGGCCCCTACGAGCAGTACTTC | CASSPGTGGPYEQYF
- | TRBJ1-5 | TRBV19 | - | TGTGCCAGTAGTATATTTGCAGTTAGCAATCAGCCCCAGCATTTT | CASSIFAVSNQPQHF
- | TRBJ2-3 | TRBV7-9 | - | TGTGCCACTAAGACGGGGGTCAACACAGATACGCAGTATTTT | CATKTGVNTDTQYF
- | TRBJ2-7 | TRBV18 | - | TGTGCCAGCTCACCACCGGCGGGCGAGCAGTACTTC | CASSPPAGEQYF
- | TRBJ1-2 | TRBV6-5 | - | TGTGCCAGCAGTTCACCCGGGAGTCCTAACTATGGCTACACCTTC | CASSSPGSPNYGYTF
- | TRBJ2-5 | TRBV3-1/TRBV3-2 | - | TGTGCCAGCAGCCAAGATTCCAGGGCCCAAGAGACCCAGTACTTC | CASSQDSRAQETQYF
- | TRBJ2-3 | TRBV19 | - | TGTGCCAGTAGTCCTGGAAGGACAGGGAGGGCCACAGATACGCAGTATTTT | CASSPGRTGRATDTQYF
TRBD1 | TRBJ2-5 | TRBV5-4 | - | TGTGCCAGCAGCTTTGGGACAGTCGGGGAGACCCAGTACTTC | CASSFGTVGETQYF
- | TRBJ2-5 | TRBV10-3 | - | TGTGCCATCGGCGACGGACTCCCCACCCAGACCCAGTACTTC | CAIGDGLPTQTQYF
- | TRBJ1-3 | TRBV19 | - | TGTGCCATCTCCGACAGGTTCCTCTCTGGAAACACCATATATTTT | CAISDRFLSGNTIYF
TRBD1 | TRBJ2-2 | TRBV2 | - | TGTGCCAGCAGAGAACAGGGGGCGCTGACCGGGGAGCTGTTTTTT | CASREQGALTGELFF
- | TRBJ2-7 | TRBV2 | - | TGTGCCAGCAGTTCTGACAGCCCCATATTCTACGAGCAGTACTTC | CASSSDSPIFYEQYF
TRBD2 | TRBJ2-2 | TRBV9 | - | TGTGCCAGCAGCCCATGGCGGGGGGGCGACACCGGGGAGCTGTTTTTT | CASSPWRGGDTGELFF
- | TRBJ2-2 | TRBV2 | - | TGTGCCAGCAGGATCTATAACACCGGGGAGCTGTTTTTT | CASRIYNTGELFF
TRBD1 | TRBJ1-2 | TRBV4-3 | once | TGCGCCAGCAGCCAAGACTCCCAGACAGGGCGCTACACCTTC | CASSQDSQTGRYTF
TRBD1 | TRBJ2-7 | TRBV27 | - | TGTGCCACCCTGGACAGGACGCACCCCTACGAGCAGTACTTC | CATLDRTHPYEQYF
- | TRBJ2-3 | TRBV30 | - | TGTGCCTGGAGTGTAGGGGTTCCTAGAGATACGCAGTATTTT | CAWSVGVPRDTQYF
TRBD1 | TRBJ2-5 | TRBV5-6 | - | TGTGCCAGCAGCTTGGACAGGGGAAAGACCCAGTACTTC | CASSLDRGKTQYF
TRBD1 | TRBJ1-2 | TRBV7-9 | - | TGTGCCAGCAGCCAGGATCTCCAGGACAGGGGAAATGGCTACACCTTC | CASSQDLQDRGNGYTF
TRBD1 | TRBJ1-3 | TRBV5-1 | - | TGCGCCAGCAGCACGGGGACAGGCGGAAACACCATATATTTT | CASSTGTGGNTIYF
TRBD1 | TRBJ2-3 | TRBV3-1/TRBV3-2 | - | TGTGCCAGCAGCCTGGGACAGACTAGCACAGATACGCAGTATTTT | CASSLGQTSTDTQYF
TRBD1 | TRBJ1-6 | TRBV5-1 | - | TGCGCCAGCAGCTCCCTAGGGACAGGGGGTTCACCCCTCCACTTT | CASSSLGTGGSPLHF
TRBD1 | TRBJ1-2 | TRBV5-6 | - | TGTGCCAGCAGTACAGGGGATGGCTACACCTTC | CASSTGDGYTF
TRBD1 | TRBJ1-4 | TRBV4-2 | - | TGTGCCAGCAGCCAAGGACAGGGGTCCTTTAATGAAAAACTGTTTTTT | CASSQGQGSFNEKLFF
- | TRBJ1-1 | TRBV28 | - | TGTGCCAGCAGAGAGACAGCGAACACTGAAGCTTTCTTT | CASRETANTEAFF
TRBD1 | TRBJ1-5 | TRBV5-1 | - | TGCGCCAGCAGCAGTGGACAGGGTGATCAGCCCCAGCATTTT | CASSSGQGDQPQHF
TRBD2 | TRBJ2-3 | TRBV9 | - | TGTGCCAGCAGCGTTCTCCCCGGGGGGTGGACAGATACGCAGTATTTT | CASSVLPGGWTDTQYF
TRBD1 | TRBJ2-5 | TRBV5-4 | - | TGTGCCAGCAGCTTGGGACAGGGGTCTCTAGAGACCCAGTACTTC | CASSLGQGSLETQYF
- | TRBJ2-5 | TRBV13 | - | TGTGCCAGCACCCCTGGGGGCGGAGTAGAGACCCAGTACTTC | CASTPGGGVETQYF
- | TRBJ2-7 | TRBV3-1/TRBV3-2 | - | TGTGCCAGCAGCCAAGTAAGGGGGGGTGAGCAGTACTTC | CASSQVRGGEQYF
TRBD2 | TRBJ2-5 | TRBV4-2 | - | TGTGCCAGCAGCCAAGATTGGGGGTCGGTAGCGGGGAAAGAGACCCAGTACTTC | CASSQDWGSVAGKETQYF
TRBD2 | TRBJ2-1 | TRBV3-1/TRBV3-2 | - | TGTGCCAGCAGCCAAGAGTGGCTAGCGGGGGCCAATGAGCAGTTCTTC | CASSQEWLAGANEQFF
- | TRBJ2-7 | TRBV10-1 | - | TGCGCCAGCAGTGAGTCGCCAGGGGCCTACGAGCAGTACTTC | CASSESPGAYEQYF
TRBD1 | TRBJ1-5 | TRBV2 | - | TGTGCCAGCATGGGACAGTACAATCAGCCCCAGCATTTT | CASMGQYNQPQHF
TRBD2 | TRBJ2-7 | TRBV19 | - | TGTGCCAGTAGTATTCCGGGAGGGTTTTACGAGCAGTACTTC | CASSIPGGFYEQYF
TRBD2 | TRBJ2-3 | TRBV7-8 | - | TGTGCCAGCAGCTCCGGACTAGCGGGGGGGGCTAGCACAGATACGCAGTATTTT | CASSSGLAGGASTDTQYF
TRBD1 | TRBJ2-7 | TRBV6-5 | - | TGTGCCAGCAGTAGGACAGGGGTTAGCTCCTACGAGCAGTACTTC | CASSRTGVSSYEQYF